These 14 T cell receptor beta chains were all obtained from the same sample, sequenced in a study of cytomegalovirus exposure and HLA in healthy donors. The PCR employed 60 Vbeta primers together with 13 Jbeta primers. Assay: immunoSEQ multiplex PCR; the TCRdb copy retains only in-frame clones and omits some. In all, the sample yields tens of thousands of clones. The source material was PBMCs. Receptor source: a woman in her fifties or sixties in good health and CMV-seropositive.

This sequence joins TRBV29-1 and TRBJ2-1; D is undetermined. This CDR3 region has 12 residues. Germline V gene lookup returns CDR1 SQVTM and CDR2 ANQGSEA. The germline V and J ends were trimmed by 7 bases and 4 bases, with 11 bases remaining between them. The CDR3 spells CSASDNYNEQFF. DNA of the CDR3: TGCAGCGCCTCAGACAATTACAATGAGCAGTTCTTC.

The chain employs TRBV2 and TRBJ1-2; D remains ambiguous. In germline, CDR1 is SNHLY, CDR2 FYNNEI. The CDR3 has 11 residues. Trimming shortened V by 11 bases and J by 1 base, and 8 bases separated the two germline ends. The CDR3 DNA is TGTGCCGACAATCTTAACTATGGCTACACCTTC. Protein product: CADNLNYGYTF.

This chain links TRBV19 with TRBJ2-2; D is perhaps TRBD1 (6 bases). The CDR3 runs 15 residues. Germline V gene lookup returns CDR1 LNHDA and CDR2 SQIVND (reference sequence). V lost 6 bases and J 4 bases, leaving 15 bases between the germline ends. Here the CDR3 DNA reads TGTGCCAGTAGGACCGGGACAACTATCACCGGGGAGCTGTTTTTT. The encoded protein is CASRTGTTITGELFF.

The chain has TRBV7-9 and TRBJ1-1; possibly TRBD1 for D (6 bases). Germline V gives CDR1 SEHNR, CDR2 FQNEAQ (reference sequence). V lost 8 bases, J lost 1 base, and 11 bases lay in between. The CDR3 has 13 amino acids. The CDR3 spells CASGSTGNTEAFF. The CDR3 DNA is TGTGCCAGCGGGTCGACAGGGAACACTGAAGCTTTCTTT.

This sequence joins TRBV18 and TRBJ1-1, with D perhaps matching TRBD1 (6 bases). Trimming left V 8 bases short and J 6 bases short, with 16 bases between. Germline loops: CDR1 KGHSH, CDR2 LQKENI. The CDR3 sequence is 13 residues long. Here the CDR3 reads CASDHGGGAEAFF. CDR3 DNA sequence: TGTGCCAGCGACCACGGCGGGGGCGCTGAAGCTTTCTTT.

The CDR3 DNA is TGTGCCAGCAGCACGGAGCTAGCGGACACCGGGGAGCTGTTTTTT. This sequence encodes CASSTELADTGELFF. The J gene is TRBJ2-2, the V gene TRBV6-5; 7 bases match TRBD2. Germline V lookup: CDR1 MNHEY, CDR2 SVGAGI. CDR3 length: 15 residues. Trimming removed 6 bases from V and 3 bases from J; junction bases left unmatched: 7.

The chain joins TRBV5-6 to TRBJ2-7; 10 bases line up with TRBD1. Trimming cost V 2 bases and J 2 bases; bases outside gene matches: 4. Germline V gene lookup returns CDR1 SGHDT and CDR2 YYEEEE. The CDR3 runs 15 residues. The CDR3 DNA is TGTGCCAGCAGCTTACCGGGACAGGGGACCTACGAGCAGTACTTC. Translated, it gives CASSLPGQGTYEQYF.

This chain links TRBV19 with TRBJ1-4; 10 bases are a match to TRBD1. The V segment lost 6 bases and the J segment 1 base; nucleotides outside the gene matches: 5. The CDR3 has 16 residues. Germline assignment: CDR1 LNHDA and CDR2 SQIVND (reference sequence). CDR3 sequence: CASSSTGGITNEKLFF. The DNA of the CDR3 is TGTGCCAGTAGCTCGACAGGGGGCATAACTAATGAAAAACTGTTTTTT.

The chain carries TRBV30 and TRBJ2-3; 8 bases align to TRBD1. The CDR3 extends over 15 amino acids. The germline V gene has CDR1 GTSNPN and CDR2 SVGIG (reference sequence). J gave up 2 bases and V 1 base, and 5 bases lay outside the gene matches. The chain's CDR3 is CAWSGSGGLTDTQYF. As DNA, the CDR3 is TGTGCCTGGAGTGGCTCAGGGGGCCTCACAGATACGCAGTATTTT.

This CDR3 reads CASSLDRAFTGELFF. The CDR3, as DNA: TGTGCCAGCAGCTTAGACAGGGCCTTCACCGGGGAGCTGTTTTTT. This sequence joins TRBV7-3 and TRBJ2-2; 7 positions agree with TRBD1. Germline CDR1 and CDR2: SGHTA and FQGTGA. V was pared by 2 bases and J by 4 bases, with 4 bases of the junction left unmatched. CDR3 length: 15 amino acids.

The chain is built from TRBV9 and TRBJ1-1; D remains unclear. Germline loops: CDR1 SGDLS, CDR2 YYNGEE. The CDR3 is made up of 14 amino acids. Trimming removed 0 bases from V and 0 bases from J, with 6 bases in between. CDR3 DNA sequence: TGTGCCAGCAGCGTAGGCAGGTTGAACACTGAAGCTTTCTTT. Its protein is CASSVGRLNTEAFF.

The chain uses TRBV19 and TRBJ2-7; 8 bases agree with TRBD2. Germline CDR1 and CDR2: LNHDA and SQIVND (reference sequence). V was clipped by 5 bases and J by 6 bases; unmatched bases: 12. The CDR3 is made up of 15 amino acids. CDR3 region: CASSSKGLGSGEQYF. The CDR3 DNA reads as TGTGCCAGTAGTTCTAAGGGACTAGGGAGCGGCGAGCAGTACTTC. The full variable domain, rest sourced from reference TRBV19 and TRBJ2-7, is DGGITQSPKYLFRKEGQNVTLSCEQNLNHDAMYWYRQDPGQGLRLIYYSQIVNDFQKGDIAEGYSVSREKKESFPLTVTSAQKNPTAFYLCASSSKGLGSGEQYFGPGTRLTVT.

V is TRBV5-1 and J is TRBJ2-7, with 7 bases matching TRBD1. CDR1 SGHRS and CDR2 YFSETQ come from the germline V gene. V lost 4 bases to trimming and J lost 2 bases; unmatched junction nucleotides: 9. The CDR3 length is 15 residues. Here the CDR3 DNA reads TGCGCCAGCAGCAAGACAGGGCCAGGAGCCTACGAGCAGTACTTC. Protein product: CASSKTGPGAYEQYF. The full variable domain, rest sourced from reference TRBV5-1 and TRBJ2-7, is KAGVTQTPRYLIKTRGQQVTLSCSPISGHRSVSWYQQTPGQGLQFLFEYFSETQRNKGNFPGRFSGRQFSNSRSEMNVSTLELGDSALYLCASSKTGPGAYEQYFGPGTRLTVT.

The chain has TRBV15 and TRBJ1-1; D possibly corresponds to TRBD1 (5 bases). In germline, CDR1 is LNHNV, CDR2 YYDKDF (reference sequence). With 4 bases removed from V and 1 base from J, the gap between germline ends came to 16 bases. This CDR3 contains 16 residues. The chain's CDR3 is CATSKLPRVPNTEAFF. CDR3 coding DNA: TGTGCCACCAGCAAACTCCCCAGGGTCCCGAACACTGAAGCTTTCTTT.